This T cell receptor beta chain comes out of a study of T cells in Graves' hyperthyroidism and ophthalmopathy. Broader study findings: The authors' 13 V-J model separated ophthalmopathy from stable hyperthyroidism.

Points on this clonotype: The antigen remains undetermined.

The investigators amplified TCR beta CDR3 regions from RNA transcripts. Initially, a first-round RT-PCR of the TCR CDR3 employed the HTBI primer set. One entry per CDR3 protein, called by TCRdb with MiXCR from the multiplex PCR reads. The sample lists about 280,000 distinct CDR3 sequences, about 25% occurring once. Trimming at V came to 2 bases and at J to 3 bases, leaving 7 bases not matched to a gene. The CDR3 consists of 15 residues. In germline, CDR1 is MDHEN, CDR2 SYDVKM. The gene calls are TRBV28 and TRBJ2-7, with 7 bases that match TRBD2. The TCR sequence derives from a man aged 35-49 years with Graves' hyperthyroidism that later progressed to Graves' ophthalmopathy. The sample taken for sequencing was blood. The DNA for the CDR3 is TGTGCCAGCAGTTTAACCGGGGAGGGTATCTACGAGCAGTACTTC. It specifies CASSLTGEGIYEQYF.